The following is a T cell receptor beta chain sequence with its context. This clonotype was counted many times. Its antigen is unknown. One base away there is no much larger clone; base qualities are not given. The sample comes from a study of T cell repertoires in cytomegalovirus infection (dated by TCRdb to between 2018 and 2020). With regard to the full study: Because public TCR beta signatures pointed to carriage of CMV infection together with the matching HLA type, the HLA type of each donor mattered for the analysis. Study-wide findings and limitations: In the ex vivo response, HLA-C-restricted CMV-specific TCR beta clonotypes were dominant, and in two of eight donors the single most frequent clonotype came from this HLA-C-restricted group. In both this cohort and an independent cohort of 350 to 400 donors, the cumulative frequency of public TCR beta family members distinguished carriers of CMV infection plus the relevant HLA type.

The data were produced on an Illumina HiSeq 1500. TCRdb applied fastp at Q25 and MiXCR to the public reads, then kept only in-frame beta chains. Rows with a matching CDR3 protein are joined into one entry that keeps the most common DNA and genes. This sample lists some 100,000 distinct CDR3 sequences; under 25% were detected once. About 39% of the sample belongs to the ten largest clones. The germline V gene encodes CDR1 SGHVS and CDR2 FQNEAQ. V is reduced by 1 base and J by 4 bases, leaving a spacing of 18 bases between them. The CDR3 runs 17 residues from the cysteine to the phenylalanine. Solely the CDR3 DNA is kept, with 51 bases framed from the first base.

This TCR derives from a human donor in good health (CMV status not recorded). Some clones in this sample may be carry-over from other donors' samples. Sample: CD8+ T cells from PBMCs. This chain is built from TRBV7-8 and TRBJ2-3, with the D segment identity uncertain. The DNA sequence reads TGTGCCAGCAGCTTAGTACCCCCTAGGAATAGGGCAGATACGCAGTATTTT. The translation is CASSLVPPRNRADTQYF.